The clone carrying this TCR beta chain was observed a handful of times. The antigen remains unidentified. This sample was taken from a study of identical twins. TCRdb analysed the 5' RACE reads with MiXCR anew, one entry per CDR3 protein. The sample records some 690,000 distinct CDR3 sequences, 21% being singletons. Trimming removed 1 base from V and 3 bases from J, with 11 bases in between. Germline values: CDR1 SGHRS, CDR2 YFSETQ. CDR3 length: 15 amino acids. General study results and limits: Twin-shared out-of-frame alpha sequences were enriched for low generation probability.

Donors were all healthy Caucasians. The sample was also reused in another study, on T cells expressing NK-cell markers. From that paper: Sorted CD3+CD56-NKG2C+, CD3+CD56+NKG2C+ and CD3+CD56+NKG2C- T cells supplied the TCR beta repertoires.

The TCR sequence derives from a woman aged 18-35 years in good health. The sequencing input was PBMCs. The rearrangement links TRBV5-1 to TRBJ2-1; D not resolved. The CDR3, as DNA: TGCGCCAGCAGCTTGTTTCGACAAAACTACAATGAGCAGTTCTTC. Translating it yields CASSLFRQNYNEQFF.